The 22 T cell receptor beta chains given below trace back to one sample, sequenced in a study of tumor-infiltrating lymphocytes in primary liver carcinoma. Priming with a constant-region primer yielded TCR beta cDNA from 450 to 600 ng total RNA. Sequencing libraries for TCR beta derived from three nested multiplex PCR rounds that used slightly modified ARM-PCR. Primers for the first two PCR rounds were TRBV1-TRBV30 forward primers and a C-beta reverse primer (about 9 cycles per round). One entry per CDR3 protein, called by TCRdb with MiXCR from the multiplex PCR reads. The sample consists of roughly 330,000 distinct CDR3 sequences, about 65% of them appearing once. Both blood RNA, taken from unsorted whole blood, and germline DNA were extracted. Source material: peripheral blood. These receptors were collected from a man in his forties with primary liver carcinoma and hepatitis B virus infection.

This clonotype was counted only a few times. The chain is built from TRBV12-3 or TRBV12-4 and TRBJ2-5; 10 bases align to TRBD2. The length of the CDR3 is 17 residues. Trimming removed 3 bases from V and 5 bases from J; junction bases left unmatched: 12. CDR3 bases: TGTGCCAGCAGTTTCACTAGCGGGATTCTTCAGGGGGAGACCCAGTACTTC. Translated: CASSFTSGILQGETQYF.

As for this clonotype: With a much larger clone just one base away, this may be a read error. For the CDR3, the DNA is TGTGCCGGCAGCCAAGTTCCGGGAACCTACGAGCAGTACTTC. Residues: CAGSQVPGTYEQYF. The chain combines TRBV4-3 with TRBJ2-7; a weak D match, TRBD2 (5 bases). The CDR3 extends over 14 amino acids. Germline-derived CDR1 and CDR2 are LGHNA and YSLEER.

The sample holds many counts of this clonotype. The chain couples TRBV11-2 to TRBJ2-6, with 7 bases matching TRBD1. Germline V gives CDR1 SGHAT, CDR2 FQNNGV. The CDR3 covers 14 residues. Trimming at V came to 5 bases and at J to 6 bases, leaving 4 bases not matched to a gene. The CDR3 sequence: CASSRDSPANVLTF. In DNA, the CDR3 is TGTGCCAGCAGCCGGGACAGCCCGGCCAACGTCCTGACTTTC.

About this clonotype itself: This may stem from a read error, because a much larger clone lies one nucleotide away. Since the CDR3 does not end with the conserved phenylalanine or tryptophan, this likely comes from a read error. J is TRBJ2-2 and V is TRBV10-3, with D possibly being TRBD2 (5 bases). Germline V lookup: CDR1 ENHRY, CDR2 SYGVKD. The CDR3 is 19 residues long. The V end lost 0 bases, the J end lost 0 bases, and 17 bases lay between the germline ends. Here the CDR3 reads CAISESGFPSGANTGELFS. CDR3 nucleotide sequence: TGTGCCATCAGTGAGTCGGGGTTCCCGAGCGGAGCGAACACCGGGGAGCTGTTTTCT.

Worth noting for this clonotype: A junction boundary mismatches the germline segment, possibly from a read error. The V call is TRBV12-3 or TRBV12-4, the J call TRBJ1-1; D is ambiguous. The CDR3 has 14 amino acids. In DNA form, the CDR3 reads TGTGCCAGCCGTTATAGGCTATTGAACACTGGAGCTTTCTTT. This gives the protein CASRYRLLNTGAFF.

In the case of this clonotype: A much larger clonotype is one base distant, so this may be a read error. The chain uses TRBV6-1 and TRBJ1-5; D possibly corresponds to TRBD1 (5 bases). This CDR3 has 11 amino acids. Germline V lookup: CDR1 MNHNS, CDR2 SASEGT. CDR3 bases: TGTGCCCGCAGGGAGGGTCAGCCCCAGCATTTT. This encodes CARREGQPQHF.

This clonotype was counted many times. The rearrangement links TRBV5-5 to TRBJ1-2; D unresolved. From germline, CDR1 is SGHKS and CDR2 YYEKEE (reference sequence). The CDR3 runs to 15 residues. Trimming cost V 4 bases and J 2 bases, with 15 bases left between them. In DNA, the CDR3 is TGTGCCAGCAGCGTCGAGTTTCATCGAAACTATGGCTACACCTTC. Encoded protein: CASSVEFHRNYGYTF.

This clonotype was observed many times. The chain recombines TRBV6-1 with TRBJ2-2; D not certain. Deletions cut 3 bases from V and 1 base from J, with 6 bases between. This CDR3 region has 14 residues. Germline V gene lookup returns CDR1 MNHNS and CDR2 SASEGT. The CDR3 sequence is CASSEAWNTGELFF. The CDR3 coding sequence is TGTGCCAGCAGTGAGGCATGGAACACCGGGGAGCTGTTTTTT.

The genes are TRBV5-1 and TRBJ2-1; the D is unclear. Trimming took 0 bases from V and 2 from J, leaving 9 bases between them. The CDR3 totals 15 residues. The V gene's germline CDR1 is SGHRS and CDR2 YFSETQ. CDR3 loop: CASSLAPGPYNEQFF. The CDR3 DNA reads TGCGCCAGCAGCTTGGCCCCAGGCCCCTACAATGAGCAGTTCTTC.

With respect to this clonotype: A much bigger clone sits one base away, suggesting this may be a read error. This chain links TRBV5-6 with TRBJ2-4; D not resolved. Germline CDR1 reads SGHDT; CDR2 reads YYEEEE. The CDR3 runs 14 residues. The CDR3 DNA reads TGTGCCAGCAGCTTGGGTACAGCCAAAAACATTCGGTACTTC. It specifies CASSLGTAKNIRYF.

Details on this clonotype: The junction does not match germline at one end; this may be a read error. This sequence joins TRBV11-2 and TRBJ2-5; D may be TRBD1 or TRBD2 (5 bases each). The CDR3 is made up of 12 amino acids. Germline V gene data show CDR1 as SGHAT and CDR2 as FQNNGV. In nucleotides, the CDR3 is TGTGCCAGCAGCTGGGACCAAGAGACCCACTACTTC. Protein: CASSWDQETHYF.

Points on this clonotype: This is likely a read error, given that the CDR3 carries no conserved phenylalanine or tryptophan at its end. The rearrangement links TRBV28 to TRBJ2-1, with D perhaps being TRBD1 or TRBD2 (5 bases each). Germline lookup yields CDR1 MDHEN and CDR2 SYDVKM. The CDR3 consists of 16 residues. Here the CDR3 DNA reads TGTACCAGCAGTTTATTCGGGGACGCAACCTACAATGAGCAGTTCTTG. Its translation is CTSSLFGDATYNEQFL.

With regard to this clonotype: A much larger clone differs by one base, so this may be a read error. The CDR3 sequence is CASSGGQGGSPLNF. CDR3 sequence (DNA): TGTGCCAGCAGCGGGGGGCAGGGTGGATCACCCCTCAACTTT. The chain has TRBV4-2 and TRBJ1-6; a possible D gene is TRBD1 (6 bases). There are 14 residues in the CDR3. The germline CDR1 and CDR2 sequences are LGHNA and YNFKEQ.

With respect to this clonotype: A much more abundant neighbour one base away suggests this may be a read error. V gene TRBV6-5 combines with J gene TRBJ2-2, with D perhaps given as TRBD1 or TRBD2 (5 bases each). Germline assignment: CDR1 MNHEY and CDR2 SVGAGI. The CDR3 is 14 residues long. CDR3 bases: TGTGCCAGCAGTTACTCGGCAGGGCCCGGGGAGCCGTTTTTT. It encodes CASSYSAGPGEPFF.

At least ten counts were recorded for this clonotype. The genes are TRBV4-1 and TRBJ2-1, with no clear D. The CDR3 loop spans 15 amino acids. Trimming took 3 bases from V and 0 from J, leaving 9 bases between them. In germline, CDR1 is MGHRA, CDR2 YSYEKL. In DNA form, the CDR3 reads TGCGCCAGCAGCCATTCGACGAGCTCCTACAATGAGCAGTTCTTC. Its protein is CASSHSTSSYNEQFF.

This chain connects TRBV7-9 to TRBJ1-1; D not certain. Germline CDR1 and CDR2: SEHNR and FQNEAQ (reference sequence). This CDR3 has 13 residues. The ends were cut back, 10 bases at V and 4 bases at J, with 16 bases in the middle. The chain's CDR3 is CATVGVLVTEAFF. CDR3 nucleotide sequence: TGTGCCACCGTTGGAGTTCTCGTCACTGAAGCTTTCTTT.

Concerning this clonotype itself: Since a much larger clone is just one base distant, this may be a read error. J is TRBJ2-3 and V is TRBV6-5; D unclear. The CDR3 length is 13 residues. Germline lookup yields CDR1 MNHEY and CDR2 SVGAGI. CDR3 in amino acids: CANSYSYTDTQYF. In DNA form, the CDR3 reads TGTGCCAACAGTTACAGTTACACAGATACGCAGTATTTT.

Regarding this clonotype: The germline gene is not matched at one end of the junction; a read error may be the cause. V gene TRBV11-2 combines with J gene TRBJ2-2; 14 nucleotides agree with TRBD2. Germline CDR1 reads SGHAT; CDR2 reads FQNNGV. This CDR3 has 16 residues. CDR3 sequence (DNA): TGTGTCAGCAGCCAGGGACTAGCGGGAGTTACCTGGGAGCTGTTTTTT. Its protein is CVSSQGLAGVTWELFF.

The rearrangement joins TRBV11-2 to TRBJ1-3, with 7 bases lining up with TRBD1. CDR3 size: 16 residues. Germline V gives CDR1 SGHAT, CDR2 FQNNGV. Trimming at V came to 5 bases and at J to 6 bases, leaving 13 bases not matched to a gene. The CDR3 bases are TGTGCCAGCAGCCCGAGGAGGGGGCAACTTACAAACACCATATATTTT. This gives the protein CASSPRRGQLTNTIYF. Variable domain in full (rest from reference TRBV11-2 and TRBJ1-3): EAGVAQSPRYKIIEKRQSVAFWCNPISGHATLYWYQQILGQGPKLLIQFQNNGVVDDSQLPKDRFSAERLKGVDSTLKIQPAKLEDSAVYLCASSPRRGQLTNTIYFGEGSWLTVV.

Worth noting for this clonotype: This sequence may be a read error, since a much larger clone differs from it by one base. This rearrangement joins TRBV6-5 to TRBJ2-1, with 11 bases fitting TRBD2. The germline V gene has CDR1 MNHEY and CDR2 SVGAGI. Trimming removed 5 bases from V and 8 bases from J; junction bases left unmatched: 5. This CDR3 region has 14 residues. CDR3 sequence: CASSTSGSSDEQFF. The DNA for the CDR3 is TGTGCCAGCAGTACTAGCGGGAGTTCGGATGAGCAGTTCTTC.

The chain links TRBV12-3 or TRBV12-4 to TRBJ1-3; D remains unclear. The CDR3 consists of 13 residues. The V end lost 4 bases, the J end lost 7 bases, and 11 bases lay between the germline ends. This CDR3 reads CASSSLVGNTIYF. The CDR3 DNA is TGTGCCAGCAGTTCGTTGGTGGGGAACACCATATATTTT.

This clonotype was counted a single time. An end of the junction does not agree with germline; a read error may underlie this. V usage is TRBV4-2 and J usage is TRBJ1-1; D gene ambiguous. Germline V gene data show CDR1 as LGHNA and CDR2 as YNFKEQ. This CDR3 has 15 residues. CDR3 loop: CASSQSWQLYTETFF. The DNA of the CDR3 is TGTGCCAGCAGCCAGTCCTGGCAGCTTTACACTGAAACTTTCTTT.